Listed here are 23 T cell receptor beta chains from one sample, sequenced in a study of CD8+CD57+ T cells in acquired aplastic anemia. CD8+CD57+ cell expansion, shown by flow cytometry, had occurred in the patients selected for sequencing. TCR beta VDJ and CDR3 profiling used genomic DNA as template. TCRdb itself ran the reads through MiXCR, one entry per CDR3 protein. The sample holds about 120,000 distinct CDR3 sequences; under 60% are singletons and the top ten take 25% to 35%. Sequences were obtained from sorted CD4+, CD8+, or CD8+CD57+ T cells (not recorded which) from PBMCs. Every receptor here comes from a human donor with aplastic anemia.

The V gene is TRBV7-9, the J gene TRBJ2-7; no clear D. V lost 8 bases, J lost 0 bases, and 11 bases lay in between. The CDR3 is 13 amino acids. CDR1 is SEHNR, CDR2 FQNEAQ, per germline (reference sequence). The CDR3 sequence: CASGRVNSYEQYF. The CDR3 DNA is TGTGCCAGCGGCCGAGTTAACTCCTACGAGCAGTACTTC.

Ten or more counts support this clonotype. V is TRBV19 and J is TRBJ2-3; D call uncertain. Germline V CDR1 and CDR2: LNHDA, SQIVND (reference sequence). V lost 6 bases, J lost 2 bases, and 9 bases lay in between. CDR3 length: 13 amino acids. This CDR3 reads CASRQIDTDTQYF. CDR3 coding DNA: TGTGCCAGTAGACAGATAGACACAGATACGCAGTATTTT.

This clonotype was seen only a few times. The CDR3 region is CASGPGDTQYF. CDR3 DNA: TGTGCCAGCGGGCCAGGGGATACGCAGTATTTT. V is TRBV7-9 and J is TRBJ2-3; D is perhaps TRBD1 (5 bases). This CDR3 comprises 11 residues. Trimming shortened V by 8 bases and J by 6 bases, and 9 bases separated the two germline ends. Looked up from germline, CDR1 is SEHNR and CDR2 is FQNEAQ (reference sequence).

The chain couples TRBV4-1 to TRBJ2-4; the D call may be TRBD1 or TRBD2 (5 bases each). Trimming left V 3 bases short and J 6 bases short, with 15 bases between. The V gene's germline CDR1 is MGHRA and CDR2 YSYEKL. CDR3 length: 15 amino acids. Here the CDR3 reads CASSHMAGTPNIQYF. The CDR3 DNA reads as TGCGCCAGCAGCCACATGGCCGGGACCCCAAACATTCAGTACTTC.

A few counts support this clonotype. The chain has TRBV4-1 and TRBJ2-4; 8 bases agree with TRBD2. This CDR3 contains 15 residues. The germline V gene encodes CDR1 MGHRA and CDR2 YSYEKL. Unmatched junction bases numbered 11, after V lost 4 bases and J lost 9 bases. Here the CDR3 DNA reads TGCGCCAGCAGCCCAGGAAGCGGGAGTTTCGGCATTCAGTACTTC. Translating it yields CASSPGSGSFGIQYF.

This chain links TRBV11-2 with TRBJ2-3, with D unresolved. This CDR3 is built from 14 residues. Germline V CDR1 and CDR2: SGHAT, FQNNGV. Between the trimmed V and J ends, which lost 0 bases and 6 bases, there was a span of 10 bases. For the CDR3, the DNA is TGTGCCAGCAGCTTAGATTGGGCTGGCGATACGCAGTATTTT. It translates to CASSLDWAGDTQYF.

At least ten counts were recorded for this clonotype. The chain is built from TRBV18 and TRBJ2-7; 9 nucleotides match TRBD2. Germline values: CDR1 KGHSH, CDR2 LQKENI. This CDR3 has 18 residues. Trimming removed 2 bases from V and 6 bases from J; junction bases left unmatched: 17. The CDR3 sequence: CASSPGARASGDQPEQYF. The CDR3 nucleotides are TGTGCCAGCTCACCAGGTGCGAGGGCTAGCGGGGATCAGCCCGAGCAGTACTTC.

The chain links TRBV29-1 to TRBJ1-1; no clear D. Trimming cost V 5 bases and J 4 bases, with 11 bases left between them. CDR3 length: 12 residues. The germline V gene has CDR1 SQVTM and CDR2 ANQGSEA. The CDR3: CSVSEQSTEAFF. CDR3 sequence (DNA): TGCAGCGTTTCGGAGCAAAGCACTGAAGCTTTCTTT.

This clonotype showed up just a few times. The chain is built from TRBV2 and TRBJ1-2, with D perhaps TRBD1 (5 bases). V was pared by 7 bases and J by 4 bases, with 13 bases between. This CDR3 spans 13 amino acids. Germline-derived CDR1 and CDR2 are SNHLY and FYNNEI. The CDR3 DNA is TGTGCCAGCATAGGGGATCCCATCTATGGCTACACCTTC. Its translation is CASIGDPIYGYTF. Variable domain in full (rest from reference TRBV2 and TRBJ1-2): EPEVTQTPSHQVTQMGQEVILRCVPISNHLYFYWYRQILGQKVEFLVSFYNNEISEKSEIFDDQFSVERPDGSNFTLKIRSTKLEDSAMYFCASIGDPIYGYTFGSGTRLTVV.

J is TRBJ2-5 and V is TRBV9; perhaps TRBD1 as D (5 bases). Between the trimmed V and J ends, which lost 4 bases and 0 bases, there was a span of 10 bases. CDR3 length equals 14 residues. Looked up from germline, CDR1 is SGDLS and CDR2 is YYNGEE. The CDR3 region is CASSPPDNQETQYF. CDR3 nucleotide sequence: TGTGCCAGCAGCCCCCCGGACAACCAAGAGACCCAGTACTTC.

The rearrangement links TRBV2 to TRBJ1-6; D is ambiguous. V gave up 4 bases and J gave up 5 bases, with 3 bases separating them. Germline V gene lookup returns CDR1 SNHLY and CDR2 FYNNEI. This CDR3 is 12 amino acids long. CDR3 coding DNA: TGTGCCAGCAGTGGTAATAATTCACCCCTCCACTTT. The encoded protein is CASSGNNSPLHF.

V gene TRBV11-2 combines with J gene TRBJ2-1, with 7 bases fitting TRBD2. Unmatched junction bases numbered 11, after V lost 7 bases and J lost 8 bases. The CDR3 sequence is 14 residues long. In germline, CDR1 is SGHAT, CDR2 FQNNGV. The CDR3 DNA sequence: TGTGCCAGCACCGCCGGGAGGCCCCAGCATGAGCAGTTCTTC. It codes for CASTAGRPQHEQFF.

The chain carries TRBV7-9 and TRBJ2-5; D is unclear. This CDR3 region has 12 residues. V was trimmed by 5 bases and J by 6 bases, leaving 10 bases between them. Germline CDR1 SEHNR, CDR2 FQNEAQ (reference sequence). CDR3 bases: TGTGCCAGCAGCCCCGCCCCTAAGACCCAGTACTTC. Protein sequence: CASSPAPKTQYF.

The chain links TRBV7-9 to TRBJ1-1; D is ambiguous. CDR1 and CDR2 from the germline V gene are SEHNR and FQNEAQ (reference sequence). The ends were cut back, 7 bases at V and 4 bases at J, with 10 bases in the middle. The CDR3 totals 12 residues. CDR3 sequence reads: CASTYGTTEAFF. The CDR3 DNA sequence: TGTGCCAGCACCTACGGCACCACTGAAGCTTTCTTT.

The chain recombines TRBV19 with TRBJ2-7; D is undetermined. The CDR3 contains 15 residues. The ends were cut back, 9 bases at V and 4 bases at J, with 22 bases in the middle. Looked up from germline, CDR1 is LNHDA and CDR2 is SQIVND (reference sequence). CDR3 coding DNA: TGTGCCAGCCGCACTCAGTCGAGTCAGATTTACGAGCAGTACTTC. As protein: CASRTQSSQIYEQYF.

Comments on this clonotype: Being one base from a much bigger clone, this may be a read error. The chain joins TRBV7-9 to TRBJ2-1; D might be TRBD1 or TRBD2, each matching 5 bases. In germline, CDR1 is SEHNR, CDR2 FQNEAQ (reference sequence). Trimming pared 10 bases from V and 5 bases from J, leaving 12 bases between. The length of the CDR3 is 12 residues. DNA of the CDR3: TGTGCCAACAGAGGGACCAACAATGAGCAGTTCTTC. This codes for CANRGTNNEQFF. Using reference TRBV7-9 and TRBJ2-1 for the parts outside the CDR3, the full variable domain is DTGVSQNPRHKITKRGQNVTFRCDPISEHNRLYWYRQTLGQGPEFLTYFQNEAQLEKSRLLSDRFSAERPKGSFSTLEIQRTEQGDSAMYLCANRGTNNEQFFGPGTRLTVL.

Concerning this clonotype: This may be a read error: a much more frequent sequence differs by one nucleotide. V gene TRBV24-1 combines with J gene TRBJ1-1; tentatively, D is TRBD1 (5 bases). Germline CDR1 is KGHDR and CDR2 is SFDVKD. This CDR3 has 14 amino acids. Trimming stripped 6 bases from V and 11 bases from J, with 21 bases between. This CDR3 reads CATSLAGTQGRAFF. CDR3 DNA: TGTGCCACCAGTTTAGCAGGGACGCAGGGTCGGGCTTTCTTT.

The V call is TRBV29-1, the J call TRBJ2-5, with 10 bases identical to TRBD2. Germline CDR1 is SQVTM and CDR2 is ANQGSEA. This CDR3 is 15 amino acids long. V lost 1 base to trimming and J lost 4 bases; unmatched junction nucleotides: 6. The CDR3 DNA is TGCAGCGTTGAAGGGACTAGCGGAGGAGTAGAGACCCAGTACTTC. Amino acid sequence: CSVEGTSGGVETQYF.

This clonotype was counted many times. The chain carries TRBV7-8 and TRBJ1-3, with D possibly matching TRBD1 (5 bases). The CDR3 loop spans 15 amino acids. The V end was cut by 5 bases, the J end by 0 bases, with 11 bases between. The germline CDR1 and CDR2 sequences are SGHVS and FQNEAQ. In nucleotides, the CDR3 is TGTGCCAGCAGCAAAGACAGCTACTCTGGAAACACCATATATTTT. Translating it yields CASSKDSYSGNTIYF.

The CDR3 region is CASREASAYNEQFF. In DNA form, the CDR3 reads TGTGCCAGCAGGGAGGCGTCAGCTTACAATGAGCAGTTCTTC. The chain uses TRBV2 and TRBJ2-1; tentative D call: TRBD2 (5 bases). V lost 6 bases and J lost 4, with 13 bases in between. The V gene's germline CDR1 is SNHLY and CDR2 FYNNEI. This CDR3 region has 14 residues.

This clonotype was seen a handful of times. CDR3 loop: CASSKDRPTEAFF. The DNA for the CDR3 is TGTGCCAGCAGCAAGGACAGGCCCACTGAAGCTTTCTTT. V and J are TRBV7-8 and TRBJ1-1; 7 nucleotides agree with TRBD1. The length of the CDR3 is 13 residues. Germline values: CDR1 SGHVS, CDR2 FQNEAQ. The V and J ends lost 5 bases and 4 bases, in that order; junction bases with no gene match: 4.

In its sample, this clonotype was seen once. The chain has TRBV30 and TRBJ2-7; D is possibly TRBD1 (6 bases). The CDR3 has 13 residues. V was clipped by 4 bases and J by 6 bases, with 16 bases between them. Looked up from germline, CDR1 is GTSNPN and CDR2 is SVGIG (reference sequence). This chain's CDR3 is CAWITRGRGEQYF. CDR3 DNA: TGTGCCTGGATAACCAGGGGAAGGGGCGAGCAGTACTTC.

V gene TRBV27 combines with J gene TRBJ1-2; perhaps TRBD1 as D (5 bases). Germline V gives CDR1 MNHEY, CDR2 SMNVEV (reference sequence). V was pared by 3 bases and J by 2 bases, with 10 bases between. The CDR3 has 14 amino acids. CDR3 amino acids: CASSFPGPNYGYTF. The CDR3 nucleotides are TGTGCCAGCAGTTTTCCGGGGCCAAACTATGGCTACACCTTC.